Below, one T cell receptor beta chain is given with its context. Its antigen remains unidentified. Buffy coats from healthy blood donors served as controls. Here immunoSEQ multiplex PCR was the method, and the copy in TCRdb shows in-frame clones only, minus some. The sample contains roughly 26,000 clones, under 90% of which appear only once. The data originate from a study of STAT5B mutations in CD4+ large granular lymphocyte leukemia. Study-level results: The CD4+ versus CD8+ T-LGLL clonality difference may reflect limited sample size. Over 20% of private leukemic clonotypes occurred rarely in other patients' non-leukemic repertoires. Without putative leukemic clones, patient CD4-sorted repertoires remained more clonal than healthy CD4+ repertoires.

Sample: CD4+ T cells from blood buffy coats. The sequence came from a human donor in good health.

CDR3 sequence: CASSQGTPRGGYTF. The CDR3 nucleotides read TGTGCCAGCAGCCAAGGGACCCCGAGGGGTGGCTACACCTTC. The chain uses TRBV28 and TRBJ1-2, with a weak D call TRBD1 (5 bases). Trimming took 6 bases from V and 7 from J, leaving 18 bases between them. CDR1 and CDR2 (germline): MDHEN, SYDVKM. This CDR3 is 14 amino acids long.